This T cell receptor beta chain was captured in a study of patients and donors after allogeneic stem cell transplantation. This clonotype was detected ten times or more. Germline V gene data show CDR1 as MNHEY and CDR2 as SMNVEV (reference sequence). This CDR3 region has 12 residues. V dropped 1 base and J dropped 5 bases, with 4 bases sitting between them. TCRdb reprocessed the RT-PCR reads via MiXCR and lists one record per CDR3 protein. The sample holds 900,000 to 1,000,000 distinct CDR3 sequences, roughly 18% seen once. Sequenced material: blood, either unsorted or a sorted T cell fraction (not recorded which). The chain links TRBV27 to TRBJ2-3, with no clear D. This receptor was obtained from a human donor who was either an allogeneic HSCT recipient or a stem cell or donor lymphocyte infusion donor (not recorded which). It is not recorded whose cells these are; they may come from a transplant donor. Here the CDR3 DNA reads TGTGCCAGCAGTTTATGGGGAGATACGCAGTATTTT. It translates to CASSLWGDTQYF.